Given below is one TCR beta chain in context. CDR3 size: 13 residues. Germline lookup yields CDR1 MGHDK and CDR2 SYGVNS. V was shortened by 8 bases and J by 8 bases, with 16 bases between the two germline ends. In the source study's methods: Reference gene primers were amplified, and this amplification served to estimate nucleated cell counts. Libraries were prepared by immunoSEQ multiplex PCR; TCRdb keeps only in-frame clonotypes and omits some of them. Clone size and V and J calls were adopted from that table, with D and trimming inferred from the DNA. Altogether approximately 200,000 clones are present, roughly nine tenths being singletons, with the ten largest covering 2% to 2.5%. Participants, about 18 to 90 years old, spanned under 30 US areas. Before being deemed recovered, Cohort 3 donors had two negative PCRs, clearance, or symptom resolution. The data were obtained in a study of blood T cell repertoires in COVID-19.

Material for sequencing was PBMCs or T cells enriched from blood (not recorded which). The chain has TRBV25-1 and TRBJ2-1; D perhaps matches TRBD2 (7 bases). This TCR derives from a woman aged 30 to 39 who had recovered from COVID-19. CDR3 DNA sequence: TGTGCCAGCGCCATGGGGGGGCGGCATGAGCAGTTCTTC. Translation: CASAMGGRHEQFF.